This T cell receptor (beta chain) appears in the sequencing data of a study of shared clonotypes between healthy human individuals. Study details: The composition of the donors was a couple of women and three men aged 18 to 49. Findings of the study overall: The study's rarefaction showed incomplete sorted-subset sequencing despite large depth. Shared across several donors were 4% to 5% of the naive CD4 clonotypes.

TCRdb's table, derived via immunoSEQ multiplex PCR, lists solely in-frame clones and lacks some. Among about 1.1 million clones, 77% were seen once, and the ten largest hold almost 0.9%. Germline CDR1 and CDR2: SGHRS and YFSETQ. The CDR3 covers 15 residues. The V segment lost 4 bases and the J segment 1 base; nucleotides outside the gene matches: 5. Only a few counts were recorded for this clone. Its specificity is not known. The V gene is TRBV5-1, the J gene TRBJ1-1; TRBD1 agrees at 9 bases. The TCR comes from a man between 18 and 29 years old in good health. Some clones in this sample may be carry-over from other donors' samples. Sequencing was performed on memory CD4+ T cells from PBMCs. Subset described: CD45RA-negative fraction. The CDR3 DNA is TGCGCCAGCAGCCCAGACAGGGGGGCGAACACTGAAGCTTTCTTT. Protein product: CASSPDRGANTEAFF.